This entry lists 6 T cell receptor beta chains sequenced from one sample in a study of cytomegalovirus exposure and HLA in healthy donors (dated by TCRdb to 2017 to 2019). The library was built by means of the immunoSEQ multiplex PCR assay. For the multiplex PCR, a mixture combining 60 forward primers for TCR Vbeta segments and 13 reverse primers for TCR Jbeta segments was used. The source is immuneACCESS, and TCRdb retained only in-frame sequences with V and J called. Part of the clones is not carried over; for the studies checked, unresolved V genes explain less than half of this, and the remainder is unexplained. The table held for this sample gives about 120,000 clones. Jointly, the top ten make up approximately 6.8% of the sample. The sequencing input was PBMCs. The receptors stem from a man aged 35 to 55 in good health and CMV-seropositive.

In regard to this clone: Other DNA sequences in the sample encode the same CDR3. The V call is TRBV27, the J call TRBJ1-5; maybe TRBD1 (5 bases). V was shortened by 6 bases and J by 0 bases, with 9 bases between the two germline ends. CDR3 size: 14 residues. Looked up from germline, CDR1 is MNHEY and CDR2 is SMNVEV (reference sequence). The CDR3 protein is CASSFQGSNQPQHF. The CDR3 coding sequence is TGTGCCAGCAGCTTCCAGGGTAGCAATCAGCCCCAGCATTTT.

This chain uses TRBV10-2 with TRBJ1-4; 9 nucleotides match TRBD1. Trimming at V came to 5 bases and at J to 8 bases, leaving 6 bases not matched to a gene. Germline V CDR1 and CDR2: WSHSY, SAAADI. This CDR3 has 14 residues. The chain's CDR3 is CASSTDRGYEKLFF. DNA of the CDR3: TGCGCCAGCAGTACGGACAGGGGATACGAAAAACTGTTTTTT.

CDR3 sequence reads: CASSLLAGGGNEQFF. CDR3 bases: TGCGCCAGCAGCTTGCTAGCGGGAGGCGGCAATGAGCAGTTCTTC. The V and J genes are TRBV4-1 and TRBJ2-1; 11 nucleotides align to TRBD2. Germline loops: CDR1 MGHRA, CDR2 YSYEKL. The CDR3 contains 15 residues. Unmatched junction bases numbered 6, after V lost 5 bases and J lost 6 bases.

The rearrangement uses TRBV27 and TRBJ2-5; no clear D. The ends were cut back, 5 bases at V and 11 bases at J, with 24 bases in the middle. The CDR3 is 15 residues long. Germline CDR1 is MNHEY and CDR2 is SMNVEV (reference sequence). The DNA of the CDR3 is TGTGCCAGCAGTCCCGCAAGACAAAGCTACGATGAGCAGTACTTC. As protein: CASSPARQSYDEQYF.

The chain employs TRBV5-1 and TRBJ2-7; no clear D. The CDR3 is 13 amino acids. V dropped 0 bases and J dropped 1 base, with 5 bases sitting between them. Germline lookup yields CDR1 SGHRS and CDR2 YFSETQ. CDR3 sequence: CASSLARSYEQYF. The DNA of the CDR3 is TGCGCCAGCAGCTTGGCCCGGTCCTACGAGCAGTACTTC.

This rearrangement joins TRBV19 to TRBJ2-3, with D hard to call. The CDR3 loop spans 13 amino acids. Germline-derived CDR1 and CDR2 are LNHDA and SQIVND (reference sequence). V was cut by 6 bases and J by 2 bases, with 9 bases left in between. In DNA form, the CDR3 reads TGTGCCAGTAGGCGGCAGTTCACAGATACGCAGTATTTT. Protein product: CASRRQFTDTQYF. The full variable domain, its missing parts supplied by reference TRBV19 and TRBJ2-3, is DGGITQSPKYLFRKEGQNVTLSCEQNLNHDAMYWYRQDPGQGLRLIYYSQIVNDFQKGDIAEGYSVSREKKESFPLTVTSAQKNPTAFYLCASRRQFTDTQYFGPGTRLTVL.